This TCR beta chain derives from a study of PD-1 blockade in classical Hodgkin lymphoma. Relapses following autologous stem cell transplantation were seen in all patients, with brentuximab vedotin exposure varying. The germline V gene has CDR1 MNHEY and CDR2 SMNVEV (reference sequence). The CDR3 contains 18 residues. V gave up 3 bases and J gave up 0 bases; unmatched junction bases: 9. TCRdb's copy holds only in-frame clones and misses some; the assay was immunoSEQ multiplex PCR. The repertoire holds 13,000 or so clones, with 75% to 95% as singletons. The origin of this receptor is a human donor with classical Hodgkin lymphoma. The chain is built from TRBV27 and TRBJ2-3; 10 nucleotides agree with TRBD2. Specimen: peripheral blood mononuclear cells (PBMCs), collected at baseline. The CDR3 coding sequence is TGTGCCAGCAGTTTTCAAGCGGGGGGGCCTAAAAGCACAGATACGCAGTATTTT. Translation: CASSFQAGGPKSTDTQYF.